This TCR beta chain originates from a study of T cells in Graves' hyperthyroidism and ophthalmopathy. CDR1 is MDHEN and CDR2 is SYDVKM in the germline V gene. There are 17 residues in the CDR3. V lost 6 bases and J lost 1, with 16 bases in between. Hyperthyroidism patients were newly diagnosed, had disease duration under 2 months, and were aged 18 to 65 years. Used for diagnoses were clinical symptoms, serum thyroxine and TRAb, thyroid ultrasound and orbital computed tomography. Findings and caveats of the study: Researchers found most expanded thyroid clonotypes above 0.001 in blood as well. Classification by a 13 V-J model distinguished ophthalmopathy from stable hyperthyroidism.

RNA transcripts were the template for amplifying TCR beta CDR3 regions. Researchers ran a first-round RT-PCR on the TCR CDR3 using the HTBI primer set. Each CDR3 protein gets one entry after TCRdb re-called the multiplex PCR reads with MiXCR. The data contain around 700,000 distinct CDR3 sequences, roughly a sixth of them singletons. Many counts were recorded for this clonotype. What it binds is not known. The sequence came from a woman between 45 and 60 years old with Graves' hyperthyroidism that later progressed to Graves' ophthalmopathy. Input material: blood. V is TRBV28 and J is TRBJ2-6, with a possible D match to TRBD2 (5 bases). The CDR3 DNA follows: TGTGCCAGCAGCCGCCGGGGTGACATGTCTGGGGCCAACGTCCTGACTTTC. Encoded protein: CASSRRGDMSGANVLTF.